Listed here are 21 T cell receptor beta chains from one sample, sequenced in a study of blood T cell repertoires in COVID-19. The data were produced by immunoSEQ multiplex PCR, yet TCRdb's version contains in-frame clones alone and is incomplete. The sample contains under 150,000 clones, over 80% of which appear only once. Sequenced: peripheral blood. The receptor source for this set is a man aged 30 to 39 with acute or convalescent COVID-19.

V usage is TRBV9 and J usage is TRBJ2-3; D is undetermined. The V gene lost 2 bases and the J gene lost 0 bases, with 13 bases spanning the gap. This CDR3 has 16 residues. Germline V gives CDR1 SGDLS, CDR2 YYNGEE. The CDR3 region is CASSVSKRISTDTQYF. The CDR3 region has the DNA TGTGCCAGCAGCGTCTCGAAGCGAATTAGCACAGATACGCAGTATTTT.

V usage is TRBV11-3 and J usage is TRBJ2-1; maybe TRBD2 (6 bases). Trimming removed 0 bases at V and 5 bases at J, with 14 bases between. The CDR3 contains 16 residues. Germline V gene sequence: CDR1 SGHNT, CDR2 YENEEA. CDR3 protein: CASSLDGGLRHNEQFF. CDR3 in DNA: TGTGCCAGCAGCTTAGACGGGGGTCTGAGACACAATGAGCAGTTCTTC. The full variable domain, completed using reference TRBV11-3 and TRBJ2-1, is EAGVVQSPRYKIIEKKQPVAFWCNPISGHNTLYWYLQNLGQGPELLIRYENEEAVDDSQLPKDRFSAERLKGVDSTLKIQPAELGDSAVYLCASSLDGGLRHNEQFFGPGTRLTVL.

The J gene is TRBJ2-4, the V gene TRBV5-3, with 7 bases identical to TRBD2. TRBV5-3 is given ORF status, its function remaining uncertain. Trimming cost V 6 bases and J 9 bases; bases outside gene matches: 12. The CDR3 runs 14 residues. CDR3 sequence: CARKNGREYGIQYF. The CDR3 DNA is TGTGCCAGAAAGAATGGGCGGGAGTACGGCATTCAGTACTTC.

This clone was counted many times. The rearrangement links TRBV19 to TRBJ2-7; D unresolved. Trimming removed 2 bases from V and 6 bases from J, with 11 bases in between. Germline loops: CDR1 LNHDA, CDR2 SQIVND (reference sequence). The CDR3 is 13 amino acids. In DNA form, the CDR3 reads TGTGCCAGTAGTATAAGATCCGTCGGCGAGCAGTACTTC. Protein product: CASSIRSVGEQYF.

The CDR3, as DNA: TGTGCCAGCAGCCAATTGCGGGAGGTTGAGCAGTTCTTC. Amino acids: CASSQLREVEQFF. This chain joins TRBV3-1 (or the pseudogene TRBV3-2) and TRBJ2-1; 8 bases agree with TRBD2. Germline V gives CDR1 LGHDT, CDR2 YNNKEL (reference sequence). J lost 9 bases, V lost 2 bases, and 3 bases had no gene match. The CDR3 is 13 amino acids.

The chain is built from TRBV6-5 and TRBJ2-1, with 11 bases identical to TRBD2. Trimming at V came to 6 bases and at J to 6 bases, leaving 7 bases not matched to a gene. This CDR3 contains 15 residues. Per the germline V gene, CDR1 is MNHEY and CDR2 is SVGAGI. The CDR3 region has the DNA TGTGCCAGCAGCTCCCTAGCGGGGGGTTCCAATGAGCAGTTCTTC. Amino acids: CASSSLAGGSNEQFF.

The chain employs TRBV27 and TRBJ1-2, with unresolved D. V was trimmed by 0 bases and J by 1 base, leaving 6 bases between them. The CDR3 has 14 amino acids. The germline V gene has CDR1 MNHEY and CDR2 SMNVEV (reference sequence). The CDR3 reads CASSLSNSNYGYTF. CDR3 sequence (DNA): TGTGCCAGCAGTTTATCGAACAGTAACTATGGCTACACCTTC.

The chain has TRBV4-3 and TRBJ2-7; maybe TRBD2 (7 bases). V was shortened by 4 bases and J by 2 bases, with 21 bases between the two germline ends. The CDR3 spans 17 residues. CDR1 is LGHNA and CDR2 is YSLEER in the germline V gene. CDR3 protein: CASSLSIGGGLTYEQYF. The DNA of the CDR3 is TGCGCCAGCAGCCTCTCAATAGGGGGGGGGCTTACCTACGAGCAGTACTTC.

In this sample, this clone turned up many times. V usage is TRBV15 and J usage is TRBJ1-1; the D is unclear. V lost 3 bases to trimming and J lost 1 base, with 15 bases between them. The CDR3 runs to 16 residues. CDR1 is LNHNV and CDR2 is YYDKDF in the germline V gene (reference sequence). The CDR3 reads CATSRTTLEKNTEAFF. In DNA, the CDR3 is TGTGCCACCAGCAGGACTACCCTCGAGAAGAACACTGAAGCTTTCTTT.

This chain joins TRBV27 and TRBJ1-1, with a weak D call TRBD1 (6 bases). Germline V CDR1 and CDR2: MNHEY, SMNVEV (reference sequence). The CDR3 is 13 amino acids. Trimming removed 6 bases at V and 4 bases at J, with 12 bases between. CDR3 DNA sequence: TGTGCCAGCAGGGAAGGGGGTCGCACTGAAGCTTTCTTT. Its protein product is CASREGGRTEAFF.

The rearrangement uses TRBV2 and TRBJ2-2; 9 bases map to TRBD2. The CDR3 sequence is 17 residues long. V gave up 6 bases and J gave up 2 bases; unmatched junction bases: 10. Germline lookup yields CDR1 SNHLY and CDR2 FYNNEI. As DNA, the CDR3 is TGTGCCAGCAGCGACGACCTTAGCGGGAGTAACACCGGGGAGCTGTTTTTT. It encodes CASSDDLSGSNTGELFF.

The J gene is TRBJ2-5, the V gene TRBV5-6, with 8 positions matching TRBD1. V lost 4 bases, J lost 9 bases, and 14 bases stayed unmatched. The germline gives CDR1 SGHDT, CDR2 YYEEEE. The CDR3 consists of 15 residues. The DNA for the CDR3 is TGTGCCAGCAGCCCCGGACAGGGCGCTTCAACGGCCCAGTACTTC. Protein: CASSPGQGASTAQYF.

The gene calls are TRBV3-1 (or the pseudogene TRBV3-2) and TRBJ1-2; a weak D match, TRBD1 (5 bases). The ends were cut back, 3 bases at V and 1 base at J, with 12 bases in the middle. Germline V CDR1 and CDR2: LGHDT, YNNKEL (reference sequence). The CDR3 is 15 residues long. CDR3 in DNA: TGTGCCAGCAGCCAGGGTCAGGGTTATAACTATGGCTACACCTTC. Translation: CASSQGQGYNYGYTF.

V usage is TRBV9 and J usage is TRBJ2-1, with 9 bases identical to TRBD2. V lost 1 base and J lost 5; bases outside the gene matches: 10. Looked up from germline, CDR1 is SGDLS and CDR2 is YYNGEE. CDR3 length: 17 residues. This CDR3 reads CASSVQPLAGTNNEQFF. The CDR3 DNA follows: TGTGCCAGCAGCGTACAACCACTAGCGGGTACCAACAATGAGCAGTTCTTC.

Note on this clone: The same CDR3 arises from other DNA sequences in this sample as well. The chain is built from TRBV13 and TRBJ2-3; a possible D gene is TRBD1 (5 bases). V lost 4 bases to trimming and J lost 0 bases, with 8 bases between them. Per the germline V gene, CDR1 is PRHDT and CDR2 is FYEKMQ (reference sequence). The CDR3 loop spans 14 amino acids. This CDR3 reads CASSSRTSTDTQYF. CDR3 DNA: TGTGCCAGCAGCTCAAGGACAAGCACAGATACGCAGTATTTT.

V usage is TRBV29-1 and J usage is TRBJ2-5; 9 positions match TRBD1. Germline trimming cut 8 bases from V and 5 bases from J; bases unmatched to any gene: 9. This CDR3 comprises 13 residues. Germline V CDR1 and CDR2: SQVTM, ANQGSEA. The chain's CDR3 is CSFLQGAGETQYF. As DNA, the CDR3 is TGCAGCTTTCTACAGGGGGCAGGTGAGACCCAGTACTTC.

The gene calls are TRBV11-3 and TRBJ2-3, with 7 bases lining up with TRBD2. The germline V gene encodes CDR1 SGHNT and CDR2 YENEEA. With 4 bases clipped from V and 0 bases from J, the junction kept 10 bases outside the gene matches. This CDR3 has 17 amino acids. CDR3 loop: CASSSRRGDSSTDTQYF. For the CDR3, the DNA is TGTGCCAGCAGCTCTAGACGGGGGGACTCTAGCACAGATACGCAGTATTTT. Drawing the rest from reference TRBV11-3 and TRBJ2-3, the complete variable domain is EAGVVQSPRYKIIEKKQPVAFWCNPISGHNTLYWYLQNLGQGPELLIRYENEEAVDDSQLPKDRFSAERLKGVDSTLKIQPAELGDSAVYLCASSSRRGDSSTDTQYFGPGTRLTVL.

This rearrangement joins TRBV3-1 (or the pseudogene TRBV3-2) to TRBJ2-5; maybe TRBD2 (6 bases). The CDR3 runs 14 residues. CDR1 and CDR2 from the germline V gene are LGHDT and YNNKEL (reference sequence). V lost 1 base to trimming and J lost 7 bases, with 13 bases between them. The CDR3 DNA reads TGTGCCAGCAGCCAAGGACAGCCGCGGGGGACCCAGTACTTC. Protein: CASSQGQPRGTQYF.

The rearrangement uses TRBV10-2 and TRBJ2-1, with 9 bases lining up with TRBD2. J gave up 1 base and V 6 bases, and 4 bases lay outside the gene matches. The length of the CDR3 is 15 residues. Germline assignment: CDR1 WSHSY and CDR2 SAAADI. CDR3 amino acids: CASRAGGPSYNEQFF. CDR3 DNA: TGCGCCAGCAGGGCGGGAGGGCCGTCCTACAATGAGCAGTTCTTC.

The chain is built from TRBV5-6 and TRBJ1-1; perhaps TRBD1 as D (6 bases). The germline V gene has CDR1 SGHDT and CDR2 YYEEEE. V was trimmed by 3 bases and J by 3 bases, leaving 12 bases between them. This CDR3 spans 14 amino acids. This chain's CDR3 is CASSSQGLDTEAFF. CDR3 nucleotide sequence: TGTGCCAGCAGCTCTCAGGGGTTGGACACTGAAGCTTTCTTT.

This rearrangement joins TRBV27 to TRBJ2-3, with 7 bases matching TRBD1. After removal of 5 bases from V and 1 base from J, the junction contained 12 bases not matched to a gene. CDR1 and CDR2 from the germline V gene are MNHEY and SMNVEV (reference sequence). This CDR3 is built from 17 residues. The DNA for the CDR3 is TGTGCCAGCAGTCCCTGGACAGGTCTGAGAGGCACAGATACGCAGTATTTT. Encoded protein: CASSPWTGLRGTDTQYF.